The sequence of this TCR beta chain was determined in a study of identical twins. Germline CDR1 and CDR2: GTSNPN and SVGIG (reference sequence). V lost 4 bases, J lost 4 bases, and 16 bases lay in between. This CDR3 contains 14 residues. Points from the study as a whole: Abundant beta clonotypes from cord blood had fewer insertions, unlike memory repertoires, which showed none.

TCRdb fed the 5' RACE reads into MiXCR, producing one record per CDR3 protein. This sample has around 100,000 distinct CDR3 sequences, with about 5.6% found just once. Note on this clonotype: As yet, its antigen is unknown.

Sequencing was done on a sample of memory T cells sorted from blood. This TCR derives from a woman aged 45 to 65 in good health. The chain couples TRBV30 to TRBJ1-1, with D hard to call. CDR3 residues: CAWNQDVVGTEAFF. The CDR3 nucleotides are TGTGCCTGGAATCAGGACGTCGTGGGCACTGAAGCTTTCTTT. Together with reference TRBV30 and TRBJ1-1, the CDR3 gives the full variable domain: SQTIHQWPATLVQPVGSPLSLECTVEGTSNPNLYWYRQAAGRGLQLLFYSVGIGQISSEVPQNLSASRPQDRQFILSSKKLLLSDSGFYLCAWNQDVVGTEAFFGQGTRLTVV.